One sample yielded the 28 T cell receptor beta chains listed below, sequenced in a study of cytomegalovirus exposure and HLA in healthy donors. Use of 60 Vbeta and 13 Jbeta primers characterized the PCR. The repertoire was sequenced with immunoSEQ multiplex PCR; TCRdb's copy has only in-frame clones and lacks some. The table lists 150,000 to 200,000 clones, 81% of them singletons. The specimen sequenced was PBMCs. The receptor set was obtained from a man aged 18-30 years in good health and CMV-seronegative.

This clone has just one count. V gene TRBV15 combines with J gene TRBJ1-4; D is unclear. Per the germline V gene, CDR1 is LNHNV and CDR2 is YYDKDF (reference sequence). This CDR3 is built from 12 residues. The V end lost 4 bases, the J end lost 11 bases, and 11 bases lay between the germline ends. CDR3 residues: CATSIPLEKLFF. The CDR3 DNA reads as TGTGCCACCAGCATTCCGTTGGAGAAACTGTTTTTT.

The chain combines TRBV19 with TRBJ2-7; the D gene is possibly TRBD2 (6 bases). From germline, CDR1 is LNHDA and CDR2 SQIVND (reference sequence). The germline V and J ends were trimmed by 6 bases and 3 bases, with 18 bases remaining between them. CDR3 size: 15 residues. In DNA form, the CDR3 reads TGTGCCAGTAGAAAATCTCCCGGGGGAAACTACGAGCAGTACTTC. Protein product: CASRKSPGGNYEQYF.

This clone has only a few counts. The chain has TRBV5-6 and TRBJ2-1, with D tentatively TRBD2 (6 bases). The length of the CDR3 is 14 residues. In germline, CDR1 is SGHDT, CDR2 YYEEEE. V was cut by 7 bases and J by 8 bases, with 19 bases left in between. The CDR3 loop is CASLPRPGSYEQFF. Written as DNA, the CDR3 is TGTGCCAGCCTACCCCGTCCCGGGAGCTATGAGCAGTTCTTC.

The chain links TRBV19 to TRBJ1-5; TRBD1 matches 9 bases. The V gene end was trimmed by 3 bases and the J gene end by 1 base; junction bases not matched to a gene: 7. This CDR3 is built from 17 residues. CDR1 is LNHDA and CDR2 is SQIVND in the germline V gene (reference sequence). The CDR3 loop reads CASSMGTGRISNQPQHF. CDR3 coding DNA: TGTGCCAGTAGTATGGGGACAGGGAGGATAAGCAATCAGCCCCAGCATTTT.

This clone was counted only a few times. This chain links TRBV5-6 with TRBJ1-1; D call uncertain. The CDR3 is 13 residues long. CDR1 SGHDT and CDR2 YYEEEE come from the germline V gene. V was pared by 4 bases and J by 0 bases, with 7 bases between. The CDR3 coding sequence is TGTGCCAGCAGCCGGACTCTGAACACTGAAGCTTTCTTT. It specifies CASSRTLNTEAFF.

This clone was observed a few times. The V call is TRBV6-5, the J call TRBJ2-3, with D possibly matching TRBD2 (6 bases). This CDR3 has 13 amino acids. The V gene's germline CDR1 is MNHEY and CDR2 SVGAGI. V gave up 7 bases and J gave up 4 bases, with 12 bases separating them. The CDR3 here is CASTNWGADTQYF. The CDR3 DNA follows: TGTGCCAGCACCAACTGGGGGGCAGATACGCAGTATTTT.

This clone was found a few times. The genes are TRBV28 and TRBJ1-3; unclear D gene. The CDR3 is 15 residues long. Between the trimmed V and J ends, which lost 7 bases and 0 bases, there was a span of 13 bases. The germline CDR1 and CDR2 sequences are MDHEN and SYDVKM. The CDR3 is CASNLRPSSGNTIYF. In nucleotides, the CDR3 is TGTGCCAGCAACCTCAGGCCCAGCTCTGGAAACACCATATATTTT.

This chain joins TRBV19 and TRBJ1-1; D call uncertain. There are 13 residues in the CDR3. V shed 4 bases and J shed 5 bases, with 11 bases lying between them. The germline CDR1 and CDR2 sequences are LNHDA and SQIVND (reference sequence). CDR3 region: CASSNIGGTEAFF. CDR3 nucleotides: TGTGCCAGTAGTAACATCGGAGGGACTGAAGCTTTCTTT.

The count of this clone is one. This chain connects TRBV10-3 to TRBJ1-1; TRBD1 is a possible D gene (6 bases). Trimming pared 2 bases from V and 1 base from J, leaving 11 bases between. CDR3 length: 15 residues. Per germline, CDR1 ENHRY and CDR2 SYGVKD. CDR3 DNA: TGTGCCATCAGTGAGACGATGGACAGGAACACTGAAGCTTTCTTT. Translating it yields CAISETMDRNTEAFF.

The rearrangement links TRBV19 to TRBJ2-5; D is uncertain. The CDR3 runs 14 residues. The V gene lost 1 base and the J gene lost 5 bases, with 11 bases spanning the gap. Germline V gene sequence: CDR1 LNHDA, CDR2 SQIVND (reference sequence). CDR3 bases: TGTGCCAGTAGTATAGGTTCAGGTCGGGAGACCCAGTACTTC. Its protein is CASSIGSGRETQYF.

About this clone itself: One end of the junction fails to match germline, which may point to a read error. The chain employs TRBV7-9 and TRBJ1-4, with D unclear. The CDR3 loop spans 14 amino acids. Germline assignment: CDR1 SEHNR and CDR2 FQNEAQ (reference sequence). The CDR3 nucleotides are TGTTCCAGCAGCTCATCGGCAACTAATGAAAAACTGTTTTTT. It specifies CSSSSSATNEKLFF.

V usage is TRBV30 and J usage is TRBJ2-1, with 9 bases fitting TRBD2. The CDR3 sequence is 16 residues long. J was trimmed by 2 bases and V by 0 bases; bases with no gene match: 5. CDR1 and CDR2 (germline): GTSNPN, SVGIG (reference sequence). The CDR3 loop reads CAWSVPTSGAYNEQFF. The DNA of the CDR3 is TGTGCCTGGAGTGTACCGACTAGCGGAGCCTACAATGAGCAGTTCTTC.

This chain links TRBV11-3 with TRBJ2-5; 13 nucleotides line up with TRBD2. The J segment lost 4 bases and the V segment lost 1 base, leaving 0 bases of the junction unmatched. Germline V gene data show CDR1 as SGHNT and CDR2 as YENEEA. The CDR3 runs to 15 residues. This CDR3 is CASSLGTSGRETQYF. CDR3 coding DNA: TGTGCCAGCAGCTTAGGGACTAGCGGGAGAGAGACCCAGTACTTC.

The chain has TRBV29-1 and TRBJ2-2, with 8 positions matching TRBD2. Germline CDR1 is SQVTM and CDR2 is ANQGSEA. The CDR3 is 14 residues long. The trim removed 7 bases at V and 2 bases at J, leaving 6 bases unmatched. CDR3 nucleotides: TGCAGCGGCGGCGGGGGGTATAACACCGGGGAGCTGTTTTTT. The encoded protein is CSGGGGYNTGELFF.

The CDR3 sequence is CASSLSTSGAETQYF. The CDR3 DNA follows: TGTGCCAGCAGCTTATCGACTAGCGGCGCAGAGACCCAGTACTTC. This sequence joins TRBV7-6 and TRBJ2-5; TRBD2 agrees at 9 bases. J was trimmed by 4 bases and V by 2 bases; bases with no gene match: 5. In germline, CDR1 is SGHVS, CDR2 FNYEAQ. CDR3 length: 15 amino acids.

V gene TRBV9 combines with J gene TRBJ2-7, with D possibly being TRBD1 (6 bases). Trimming took off 0 bases at V and 4 bases at J, with 14 bases between the two ends. The germline V gene has CDR1 SGDLS and CDR2 YYNGEE. The length of the CDR3 is 15 residues. The CDR3 DNA reads TGTGCCAGCAGCGTAGCAACAGGGAGTTATTACGAGCAGTACTTC. The encoded protein is CASSVATGSYYEQYF.

As for this clone: This sample includes further DNA sequences coding for the same CDR3. This rearrangement joins TRBV4-3 to TRBJ2-7; TRBD2 matches at 7 bases. V gave up 1 base and J gave up 2 bases; unmatched junction bases: 5. Germline V gene data show CDR1 as LGHNA and CDR2 as YSLEER. The CDR3 covers 15 residues. CDR3 loop: CASSQGAGAAYEQYF. CDR3 bases: TGCGCCAGCAGCCAAGGGGCGGGAGCCGCCTACGAGCAGTACTTC.

This clone was detected a few times. V is TRBV7-6 and J is TRBJ2-1; the D is unclear. V was cut by 4 bases and J by 12 bases, with 13 bases left in between. The CDR3 totals 12 residues. CDR1 and CDR2 from the germline V gene are SGHVS and FNYEAQ. The CDR3 loop is CASSSLVPRQFF. The CDR3 DNA reads as TGTGCCAGCAGCTCCCTAGTACCGCGGCAGTTCTTC.

This sequence joins TRBV6-1 and TRBJ2-3; 7 bases match TRBD2. Germline V gene data show CDR1 as MNHNS and CDR2 as SASEGT. This CDR3 has 14 residues. J gave up 1 base and V 4 bases, and 2 bases lay outside the gene matches. CDR3: CASSGLARTDTQYF. The CDR3 DNA reads TGTGCCAGCAGTGGACTAGCCCGCACAGATACGCAGTATTTT.

The chain has TRBV4-3 and TRBJ2-5, with D tentatively TRBD2 (5 bases). The J call may be faulty, since TRBJ2-7 better matches the DNA end. The CDR3 covers 16 residues. Germline V gene lookup returns CDR1 LGHNA and CDR2 YSLEER. This CDR3 reads CASSQDRSGISYEQYF. In nucleotides, the CDR3 is TGCGCCAGCAGCCAAGATCGGAGCGGAATCTCCTACGAGCAGTACTTC.

The chain joins TRBV19 to TRBJ2-1, with TRBD2 as a possible D gene (7 bases). Germline loops: CDR1 LNHDA, CDR2 SQIVND (reference sequence). This CDR3 comprises 14 residues. V lost 3 bases, J lost 5 bases, and 11 bases lay in between. The chain's CDR3 is CASSMGGGDNEQFF. Written as DNA, the CDR3 is TGTGCCAGTAGTATGGGAGGGGGGGACAATGAGCAGTTCTTC.

The chain joins TRBV29-1 to TRBJ2-5; D not resolved. This CDR3 is built from 11 residues. With 6 bases removed from V and 2 bases from J, the gap between germline ends came to 7 bases. Germline loops: CDR1 SQVTM, CDR2 ANQGSEA. CDR3 residues: CSVGLQETQYF. For the CDR3, the DNA is TGCAGCGTGGGCCTACAAGAGACCCAGTACTTC.

The V and J genes are TRBV5-1 and TRBJ1-6; D not certain. Germline assignment: CDR1 SGHRS and CDR2 YFSETQ. Trimming pared 0 bases from V and 6 bases from J, leaving 7 bases between. The CDR3 consists of 14 residues. The CDR3 bases are TGCGCCAGCAGCTTGGAGGAGGGTAATTCACCCCTCCACTTT. This translates into CASSLEEGNSPLHF.

The CDR3 spells CASSLDRANYGYTF. In nucleotides, the CDR3 is TGTGCCAGCAGCTTGGACAGGGCTAACTATGGCTACACCTTC. The V and J genes are TRBV7-6 and TRBJ1-2; 8 bases agree with TRBD1. Germline CDR1 and CDR2: SGHVS and FNYEAQ. V shed 3 bases and J 0 bases; nucleotides not matched to a gene: 0. The CDR3 runs to 14 residues.

The chain recombines TRBV5-1 with TRBJ2-2, with D possibly TRBD1 on 6 matching bases. CDR1 is SGHRS and CDR2 is YFSETQ in the germline V gene. The CDR3 runs 15 residues. Between the trimmed V and J ends, which lost 4 bases and 5 bases, there was a span of 15 bases. The CDR3 here is CASSKDSRRTGELFF. In nucleotides, the CDR3 is TGCGCCAGCAGCAAGGACAGCCGGCGGACCGGGGAGCTGTTTTTT.

This clone has a handful of counts. The rearrangement joins TRBV7-9 to TRBJ1-1; no firm D call. The germline gives CDR1 SEHNR, CDR2 FQNEAQ (reference sequence). Trimming shortened V by 1 base and J by 1 base, and 10 bases separated the two germline ends. The CDR3 extends over 15 amino acids. The CDR3 loop is CASSLGASTNTEAFF. CDR3 sequence (DNA): TGTGCCAGCAGCTTAGGAGCGTCAACGAACACTGAAGCTTTCTTT. Based on the CDR3 plus reference TRBV7-9 and TRBJ1-1, the full variable domain is DTGVSQNPRHKITKRGQNVTFRCDPISEHNRLYWYRQTLGQGPEFLTYFQNEAQLEKSRLLSDRFSAERPKGSFSTLEIQRTEQGDSAMYLCASSLGASTNTEAFFGQGTRLTVV.

Notes on this clone: The same CDR3 can be traced to other DNA sequences in this sample. The chain recombines TRBV9 with TRBJ1-5; D ambiguous. This CDR3 contains 13 residues. The germline V and J ends were trimmed by 0 bases and 6 bases, with 7 bases remaining between them. The V gene's germline CDR1 is SGDLS and CDR2 YYNGEE. The CDR3 bases are TGTGCCAGCAGCGTAGGCGGAGGTCAGCCCCAGCATTTT. The encoded protein is CASSVGGGQPQHF.

The V and J genes are TRBV5-4 and TRBJ1-2, with 8 bases that match TRBD1. Unmatched junction bases numbered 9, after V lost 0 bases and J lost 5 bases. From germline, CDR1 is SGHNT and CDR2 YYREEE (reference sequence). CDR3 length equals 16 residues. The CDR3 region has the DNA TGTGCCAGCAGCTTGGGAAGCAAAAGACAGGGGTATGGCTACACCTTC. This translates into CASSLGSKRQGYGYTF.